The clone carrying this TCR beta chain has a handful of counts. Per germline, CDR1 MNHNS and CDR2 SASEGT. The V gene lost 1 base and the J gene lost 0 bases, with 6 bases spanning the gap. CDR3 length: 14 amino acids. This record comes from a study of early T cells in non-severe SARS-CoV-2 infection. One entry per CDR3 protein, called by TCRdb with MiXCR from the 5' RACE reads. The sample records about 61,000 distinct CDR3 sequences, more than 10% being singletons. The sequence derives from an adult who was a healthcare worker with PCR-confirmed SARS-CoV-2 infection or an uninfected control (not recorded which). The donor label of this sample is uncertain. J is TRBJ1-1 and V is TRBV6-1; unclear D gene. This specimen consisted of whole blood, obtained at baseline. The CDR3 spells CASSEGTLNTEAFF. Written as DNA, the CDR3 is TGTGCCAGCAGTGAAGGGACTCTGAACACTGAAGCTTTCTTT.